A selection of T cell receptor beta chains follows, all from one sample in a study of T-cell reconstitution after alpha-beta-depleted transplantation in children. Using its own MiXCR run on the PCR reads, TCRdb lists one record per CDR3 protein. This table has around 100,000 distinct CDR3 sequences, approximately 10% appearing once. The source material was PBMCs, sampled before TCRalphabeta/CD19-depleted stem cell transplant. These receptor sequences come from a boy between 2 and 15 years old with acute lymphoblastic leukemia, due to receive a stem cell transplant. CDR3s include the opening cysteine and the closing phenylalanine or tryptophan.

j_call,v_call,cdr3_aa
TRBJ1-1,TRBV20-1,CSARPTGANTEAFF
TRBJ1-1,TRBV5-1,CASSFSQNTEAFF
TRBJ2-7,TRBV9,CASSPKTGAGDEQYF
TRBJ2-1,TRBV5-1,CASSPAGAPYNEQFF
TRBJ1-3,TRBV12-3/TRBV12-4,CASKRAGNTIYF
TRBJ2-2,TRBV11-2,CASSLLVLGTGGAGELFF
TRBJ2-2,TRBV7-9,CASSWAGGRGNTGELFF
TRBJ2-4,TRBV20-1,CSAPWGASGRFSSKNIQYF
TRBJ2-7,TRBV5-1,CASSPDGTGSYEQYF
TRBJ1-2,TRBV20-1,CSAREGGGHGYTF
TRBJ2-7,TRBV12-3/TRBV12-4,CASSDPLAGVREQYF
TRBJ2-7,TRBV12-3/TRBV12-4,CASSHTPRTGYEQYF
TRBJ2-1,TRBV15,CATSRGGAGYNEQFF
TRBJ2-4,TRBV20-1,CSASIEGNIQYF
TRBJ1-1,TRBV27,CASRWTGGHTEAFF
TRBJ1-1,TRBV10-3,CAIGNANTEAFF
TRBJ2-3,TRBV7-3,CASSLSSQLSTDTQYF
TRBJ2-1,TRBV5-1,CASSLGGQRWSYEQFF
TRBJ1-4,TRBV12-3/TRBV12-4,CASSPNRGLQEKLFF
TRBJ2-2,TRBV28,CASSSGQGDTGELFF
TRBJ2-7,TRBV3-1,CASSLAGGGSYEQYF
TRBJ2-7,TRBV6-1,CASTRLTLDEQYF
TRBJ2-6,TRBV12-3/TRBV12-4,CASTNGGSGANVLTF
TRBJ2-7,TRBV29-1,CSVEIRVGDEQYF
TRBJ2-1,TRBV5-1,CASSSSGTGSNEQFF